This T cell receptor (beta chain) was captured in a study of blood T cell repertoires in COVID-19. The CDR3 runs to 16 residues. CDR1 is MGHRA and CDR2 is YSYEKL in the germline V gene. The V and J ends lost 1 base and 0 bases respectively, with 10 bases between them. Generated by immunoSEQ multiplex PCR, the TCRdb table keeps only in-frame clones and is missing some. The top ten clones hold roughly 2% of a sample with roughly 430,000 clones, around 90% of them seen once. In its sample, this clone was seen a few times. The sequenced material came from PBMCs or T cells enriched from blood (not recorded which). The sequence was collected from a woman aged 40 to 50 with acute COVID-19. The chain employs TRBV4-1 and TRBJ1-3; no clear D. The CDR3 sequence: CASSQVGSSSGNTIYF. The CDR3 DNA reads as TGCGCCAGCAGCCAAGTGGGCAGCAGCTCTGGAAACACCATATATTTT.